The 9 T cell receptor beta chains below all came from one sample that was sequenced in a study of OX40 agonist ivuxolimab in advanced cancers. The repertoire was sequenced with immunoSEQ multiplex PCR; TCRdb's copy has only in-frame clones and lacks some. This sample carries 50,000 to 70,000 clones, approximately 88% of them seen once, and the ten largest clones take approximately 0.8%. Sequencing used CD4+ or CD8+ T cells sorted from blood, obtained in a trial of the OX40 agonist ivuxolimab. The receptors come from an adult with an advanced solid tumor such as melanoma, head and neck, liver or kidney cancer.

This chain links TRBV20-1 with TRBJ2-7, with D perhaps TRBD1 (6 bases). Germline CDR1 DFQATT, CDR2 SNEGSKA (reference sequence). This CDR3 spans 11 amino acids. The V end was cut by 4 bases, the J end by 6 bases, with 10 bases between. CDR3 in DNA: TGCAGTGCTAATCAGGGGTCCGAGCAGTACTTC. It yields the protein CSANQGSEQYF.

This clone has only one observation. The rearrangement uses TRBV7-8 and TRBJ2-1, with TRBD2 matching over 9 bases. J gave up 0 bases and V 5 bases, and 11 bases lay outside the gene matches. The CDR3 length is 18 residues. The germline gives CDR1 SGHVS, CDR2 FQNEAQ. The CDR3 region is CASSPVLAGRSSYNEQFF. The CDR3 region has the DNA TGTGCCAGCAGCCCCGTACTAGCGGGCAGGAGCTCCTACAATGAGCAGTTCTTC.

This clone was recorded a few times. The chain links TRBV19 to TRBJ2-2; TRBD1 aligns across 8 bases. The CDR3 extends over 15 amino acids. Per germline, CDR1 LNHDA and CDR2 SQIVND (reference sequence). V was pared by 1 base and J by 3 bases, with 1 base of the junction left unmatched. The CDR3 here is CASSIGTGHTGELFF. The DNA of the CDR3 is TGTGCCAGTAGTATAGGGACAGGGCACACCGGGGAGCTGTTTTTT.

The genes are TRBV9 and TRBJ2-1; D call uncertain. In germline, CDR1 is SGDLS, CDR2 YYNGEE. There are 11 residues in the CDR3. Trimming removed 3 bases from V and 5 bases from J, with 3 bases in between. The CDR3 here is CASSGNNEQFF. The DNA for the CDR3 is TGTGCCAGCAGCGGCAACAATGAGCAGTTCTTC.

The rearrangement uses TRBV2 and TRBJ1-5, with D unclear. The germline V and J ends were trimmed by 7 bases and 3 bases, with 13 bases remaining between them. Germline V gene data show CDR1 as SNHLY and CDR2 as FYNNEI. The CDR3 has 14 residues. CDR3 in DNA: TGTGCCAGCATGGGTAGGGTAACCAATCAGCCCCAGCATTTT. Translating gives CASMGRVTNQPQHF.

The CDR3: CASSPDLAGEVGELFF. The CDR3 coding sequence is TGTGCCAGCTCACCCGACCTAGCGGGAGAAGTCGGGGAGCTGTTTTTT. The gene calls are TRBV18 and TRBJ2-2; 10 nucleotides agree with TRBD2. V was pared by 3 bases and J by 7 bases, with 8 bases of the junction left unmatched. The V gene's germline CDR1 is KGHSH and CDR2 LQKENI. The CDR3 covers 16 residues.

CDR3 sequence (DNA): TGTGCCAGCAGCCAGGAAACTAGCGGGAGTTGGCAAGAGACCCAGTACTTC. This codes for CASSQETSGSWQETQYF. The chain employs TRBV4-2 and TRBJ2-5; 11 bases are a match to TRBD2. There are 17 residues in the CDR3. V gave up 3 bases and J gave up 2 bases; unmatched junction bases: 8. Germline-derived CDR1 and CDR2 are LGHNA and YNFKEQ.

The V and J genes are TRBV30 and TRBJ1-5; 8 nucleotides line up with TRBD1. The CDR3 is 15 residues long. Germline trimming cut 3 bases from V and 0 bases from J; bases unmatched to any gene: 4. Germline-derived CDR1 and CDR2 are GTSNPN and SVGIG (reference sequence). The CDR3 reads CAWSQGTGSNQPQHF. The CDR3 region has the DNA TGTGCCTGGAGCCAAGGGACAGGTAGCAATCAGCCCCAGCATTTT.

The count of this clone is one. The V call is TRBV30, the J call TRBJ1-5; perhaps TRBD1 as D (6 bases). Germline V gene data show CDR1 as GTSNPN and CDR2 as SVGIG (reference sequence). The CDR3 contains 13 residues. The CDR3: CACRGRGNQPQHF. CDR3 nucleotide sequence: TGTGCATGCAGGGGAAGAGGCAATCAGCCCCAGCATTTT.